What follows are 32 T cell receptor beta chains derived from one specimen sequenced in a study of naive and memory T cell subsets. General study results and limits: A few larger clonotypes appeared in naive repertoires, especially CD8, possibly memory cells re-expressing CD45RA.

The antigens these receptors bind are not known. The beta constant-region primer was an equimolar mix of two oligonucleotides covering TRBC1 and TRBC2. Ligated cDNA was amplified by four rounds of PCR with nested alpha and beta constant-region primers and SP2. Each CDR3 protein gets one entry after TCRdb re-called the UMI-ligation and nested PCR reads with MiXCR. The data show 99,000 or so distinct CDR3 sequences, roughly 15% seen once. Sequenced input: naive CD8+ T cells from blood. The origin of the receptors is a human donor in good health.

The J gene is TRBJ2-5, the V gene TRBV7-9; D is ambiguous. The CDR3 is made up of 14 amino acids. Between the trimmed V and J ends, which lost 4 bases and 5 bases, there was a span of 14 bases. CDR1 and CDR2 (germline): SEHNR, FQNEAQ (reference sequence). CDR3 sequence reads: CASSSPVDFETQYF. In DNA form, the CDR3 reads TGTGCCAGCAGCTCTCCGGTGGATTTTGAGACCCAGTACTTC. Full variable domain (remainder filled in from reference TRBV7-9 and TRBJ2-5): DTGVSQNPRHKITKRGQNVTFRCDPISEHNRLYWYRQTLGQGPEFLTYFQNEAQLEKSRLLSDRFSAERPKGSFSTLEIQRTEQGDSAMYLCASSSPVDFETQYFGPGTRLLVL.

The chain is built from TRBV28 and TRBJ2-7; the match to TRBD1 covers 10 bases. V dropped 4 bases and J dropped 5; count of bases not matched to a gene: 5. This CDR3 has 14 amino acids. CDR1 and CDR2 (germline): MDHEN, SYDVKM. This CDR3 is CASSSWTGGNEQYF. The CDR3 nucleotides read TGTGCCAGCAGTTCCTGGACAGGGGGGAACGAGCAGTACTTC.

This clonotype has only a few counts. The V and J genes are TRBV5-6 and TRBJ2-5, with 9 bases identical to TRBD2. In germline, CDR1 is SGHDT, CDR2 YYEEEE. CDR3 length: 18 amino acids. The V gene end was trimmed by 2 bases and the J gene end by 2 bases; junction bases not matched to a gene: 13. The CDR3 bases are TGTGCCAGCAGCTTACAACACAACCGACTAGCGGAACAAGAGACCCAGTACTTC. This gives the protein CASSLQHNRLAEQETQYF.

The chain carries TRBV24-1 and TRBJ2-2; the D gene is possibly TRBD2 (6 bases). Germline CDR1 and CDR2: KGHDR and SFDVKD. V was shortened by 9 bases and J by 5 bases, with 6 bases between the two germline ends. The CDR3 has 11 residues. CDR3 residues: CATGRTGELFF. The CDR3 DNA sequence: TGTGCCACCGGGAGGACCGGGGAGCTGTTTTTT.

The CDR3 DNA sequence: TGTGCCAGTACCAACGATCCGAATGACTCTGGAAACACCATATATTTT. Translated: CASTNDPNDSGNTIYF. The V gene is TRBV2, the J gene TRBJ1-3; D ambiguous. V lost 9 bases and J lost 0, with 18 bases in between. From germline, CDR1 is SNHLY and CDR2 FYNNEI. CDR3 size: 16 residues.

The genes are TRBV30 and TRBJ1-6, with 7 bases identical to TRBD1. Per the germline V gene, CDR1 is GTSNPN and CDR2 is SVGIG (reference sequence). The V gene end was trimmed by 1 base and the J gene end by 7 bases; junction bases not matched to a gene: 1. The CDR3 is 13 amino acids. CDR3 bases: TGTGCCTGGAGTGCGACAGGGAATTCACCCCTCCACTTT. It encodes CAWSATGNSPLHF.

This clonotype has a handful of counts. V gene TRBV27 combines with J gene TRBJ1-5; D remains ambiguous. V shed 4 bases and J shed 0 bases, with 7 bases lying between them. The CDR3 has 14 amino acids. Looked up from germline, CDR1 is MNHEY and CDR2 is SMNVEV (reference sequence). As DNA, the CDR3 is TGTGCCAGCAGTTCCGGGGATAGCAATCAGCCCCAGCATTTT. Translating gives CASSSGDSNQPQHF.

In this sample, this clonotype turned up many times. The rearrangement links TRBV11-1 to TRBJ2-1; D unclear. CDR3 size: 11 residues. Germline values: CDR1 SGHAT, CDR2 FQDESV (reference sequence). V lost 1 base to trimming and J lost 9 bases, with 4 bases between them. The CDR3 DNA sequence: TGTGCCAGCAGCTTAGGGGTTGAGCAGTTCTTC. Its protein is CASSLGVEQFF. The variable domain in full, with the rest retrieved from reference TRBV11-1 and TRBJ2-1, is EAEVAQSPRYKITEKSQAVAFWCDPISGHATLYWYRQILGQGPELLVQFQDESVVDDSQLPKDRFSAERLKGVDSTLKIQPAELGDSAMYLCASSLGVEQFFGPGTRLTVL.

V is TRBV9 and J is TRBJ2-3; 7 bases match TRBD1. The CDR3 extends over 12 amino acids. Germline V gene sequence: CDR1 SGDLS, CDR2 YYNGEE. The trim removed 7 bases at V and 4 bases at J, leaving 3 bases unmatched. CDR3 protein: CASGGQADTQYF. CDR3 DNA: TGTGCCAGCGGCGGACAGGCAGATACGCAGTATTTT. Full variable domain (rest looked up from reference TRBV9 and TRBJ2-3): DSGVTQTPKHLITATGQRVTLRCSPRSGDLSVYWYQQSLDQGLQFLIQYYNGEERAKGNILERFSAQQFPDLHSELNLSSLELGDSALYFCASGGQADTQYFGPGTRLTVL.

This clonotype occurred a few times. This chain connects TRBV5-6 to TRBJ2-5; 8 bases map to TRBD1. The CDR3 runs 17 residues. CDR1 is SGHDT and CDR2 is YYEEEE in the germline V gene. Losses at the gene ends were 0 bases for V and 1 base for J; bases not matched to a gene: 8. The CDR3 DNA follows: TGTGCCAGCAGCTTGGGTTCCCAGGGGGCGCCCCAAGAGACCCAGTACTTC. This translates into CASSLGSQGAPQETQYF.

The rearrangement joins TRBV15 to TRBJ2-1; tentatively, D is TRBD1 (6 bases). Between the trimmed V and J ends, which lost 1 base and 4 bases, there was a span of 11 bases. The CDR3 spans 15 residues. CDR1 is LNHNV and CDR2 is YYDKDF in the germline V gene (reference sequence). CDR3 nucleotides: TGTGCCACCAGCAGAGGCAGGGGTGCGTACAATGAGCAGTTCTTC. It encodes CATSRGRGAYNEQFF.

The chain recombines TRBV4-3 with TRBJ1-1; D is possibly TRBD1 (5 bases). The V gene's germline CDR1 is LGHNA and CDR2 YSLEER. Trimming removed 0 bases from V and 5 bases from J, with 16 bases in between. This CDR3 region has 16 residues. The CDR3 DNA reads TGCGCCAGCAGCCAAGATTTTGTGGGGACCGTTACTGAAGCTTTCTTT. Protein product: CASSQDFVGTVTEAFF.

The chain couples TRBV6-6 to TRBJ2-7, with a possible D match to TRBD1 (5 bases). Trimming stripped 2 bases from V and 12 bases from J, with 11 bases between. The CDR3 extends over 11 amino acids. Germline V gene data show CDR1 as MNHNY and CDR2 as SVGAGI (reference sequence). The CDR3 sequence: CASSYRQRPYF. Written as DNA, the CDR3 is TGTGCCAGCAGTTACAGACAGCGTCCGTACTTC.

This chain connects TRBV28 to TRBJ2-4; D possibly corresponds to TRBD1 (7 bases). Germline V gene sequence: CDR1 MDHEN, CDR2 SYDVKM. The CDR3 has 16 residues. Trimming cost V 2 bases and J 7 bases, with 18 bases left between them. The chain's CDR3 is CASSLVSAGGLNIQYF. In DNA, the CDR3 is TGTGCCAGCAGTTTAGTCTCGGCAGGGGGACTGAACATTCAGTACTTC.

The rearrangement links TRBV24-1 to TRBJ1-5; D possibly corresponds to TRBD1 (5 bases). The CDR3 covers 14 residues. Per the germline V gene, CDR1 is KGHDR and CDR2 is SFDVKD. The V and J ends lost 7 bases and 6 bases respectively, with 15 bases between them. CDR3 amino acids: CATSLGRSSQPQHF. The CDR3, as DNA: TGTGCCACCAGCCTGGGACGTTCAAGTCAGCCCCAGCATTTT.

This clonotype was picked up many times. V and J are TRBV9 and TRBJ2-1; weak D call: TRBD1 (5 bases). There are 14 residues in the CDR3. V lost 4 bases to trimming and J lost 7 bases, with 15 bases between them. CDR1 SGDLS and CDR2 YYNGEE come from the germline V gene. As DNA, the CDR3 is TGTGCCAGCAGCCGCACAGGTTCAGGAAATGAGCAGTTCTTC. Protein: CASSRTGSGNEQFF.

There are many counts of this clonotype. The chain couples TRBV7-6 to TRBJ2-7; a weak D match, TRBD2 (6 bases). Trimming removed 5 bases at V and 4 bases at J, with 18 bases between. The CDR3 length is 15 residues. CDR1 and CDR2 from the germline V gene are SGHVS and FNYEAQ. CDR3 DNA: TGTGCCAGCAGCCCTAGGACTGGGGGGATGTACGAGCAGTACTTC. Protein: CASSPRTGGMYEQYF.

This clonotype showed up just a few times. The CDR3 sequence is CASSEFGTGQYYGYTF. CDR3 DNA sequence: TGTGCCAGCAGTGAATTCGGGACGGGCCAGTACTATGGCTACACCTTC. This chain joins TRBV2 and TRBJ1-2; TRBD1 might be the D (5 bases). Trimming shortened V by 2 bases and J by 3 bases, and 16 bases separated the two germline ends. Germline V gene sequence: CDR1 SNHLY, CDR2 FYNNEI. The CDR3 runs to 16 residues.

The chain carries TRBV29-1 and TRBJ1-1; perhaps TRBD1 as D (5 bases). Per the germline V gene, CDR1 is SQVTM and CDR2 is ANQGSEA. V lost 3 bases, J lost 5 bases, and 19 bases lay in between. There are 15 residues in the CDR3. For the CDR3, the DNA is TGCAGCGTTGATGGGGGTTCGGGATCTGGGACTGAAGCTTTCTTT. Translated: CSVDGGSGSGTEAFF.

The J gene is TRBJ1-1, the V gene TRBV10-2, with D perhaps matching TRBD1 (5 bases). Between the trimmed V and J ends, which lost 3 bases and 0 bases, there was a span of 11 bases. The CDR3 consists of 15 residues. Germline CDR1 WSHSY, CDR2 SAAADI. The CDR3 DNA reads as TGCGCCAGCAGTGAAGCAGGGAGCCTGAACACTGAAGCTTTCTTT. It codes for CASSEAGSLNTEAFF.

The chain is built from TRBV28 and TRBJ2-7; TRBD2 might be the D (5 bases). Trimming pared 6 bases from V and 10 bases from J, leaving 16 bases between. This CDR3 spans 12 amino acids. Per the germline V gene, CDR1 is MDHEN and CDR2 is SYDVKM. This chain's CDR3 is CASRRGRSGQYF. As DNA, the CDR3 is TGTGCCAGCAGGCGCGGGCGATCAGGACAGTACTTC.

The chain carries TRBV7-3 and TRBJ2-1; 13 bases map to TRBD2. After removal of 4 bases from V and 7 bases from J, the junction contained 7 bases not matched to a gene. Per germline, CDR1 SGHTA and CDR2 FQGTGA. CDR3 length: 16 amino acids. The CDR3 DNA is TGTGCCAGCAGCTCGCTTACTAGCGGGAGGGGTAATGAGCAGTTCTTC. This sequence encodes CASSSLTSGRGNEQFF.

With respect to this clonotype: This sequence may be a read error, since a much larger clone differs from it by one base. The genes are TRBV10-2 and TRBJ1-1; 7 bases agree with TRBD1. The CDR3 sequence is 12 residues long. CDR1 and CDR2 (germline): WSHSY, SAAADI. CDR3 nucleotide sequence: TGCGACAGCAGGGGGAAGGGCACTGAAGCTTTCTTT. It specifies CDSRGKGTEAFF.

The chain carries TRBV6-6 and TRBJ1-1; D gene uncertain. V was clipped by 6 bases and J by 3 bases, with 11 bases between them. Germline CDR1 reads MNHNY; CDR2 reads SVGAGI (reference sequence). The CDR3 has 13 amino acids. This CDR3 reads CASRVRRDTEAFF. The CDR3 DNA is TGTGCCAGCAGAGTAAGACGGGACACTGAAGCTTTCTTT.

J is TRBJ2-7 and V is TRBV6-6; possibly TRBD1 or TRBD2 for D (5 bases each). The V end lost 8 bases, the J end lost 5 bases, and 19 bases lay between the germline ends. CDR1 and CDR2 (germline): MNHNY, SVGAGI (reference sequence). The CDR3 covers 14 residues. The CDR3 spells CASGLLGGSNEQYF. CDR3 bases: TGTGCCAGCGGCTTACTTGGGGGTTCCAACGAGCAGTACTTC.

This clonotype was found a few times. The chain couples TRBV7-8 to TRBJ2-3, with TRBD2 as a possible D gene (6 bases). This CDR3 is 16 amino acids long. V was cut by 3 bases and J by 2 bases, with 15 bases left in between. Germline V CDR1 and CDR2: SGHVS, FQNEAQ. CDR3: CASSLFGGSPTDTQYF. In DNA form, the CDR3 reads TGTGCCAGCAGCTTGTTCGGGGGTTCCCCCACAGATACGCAGTATTTT.

The chain links TRBV11-1 to TRBJ2-1, with D possibly matching TRBD2 (6 bases). Germline V gives CDR1 SGHAT, CDR2 FQDESV (reference sequence). The CDR3 is made up of 15 amino acids. Trimming took off 4 bases at V and 0 bases at J, with 10 bases between the two ends. The CDR3, as DNA: TGTGCCAGCAGCTGGGGAGGTCCCTCCTACAATGAGCAGTTCTTC. This sequence encodes CASSWGGPSYNEQFF.

The chain joins TRBV3-1 to TRBJ2-1; TRBD1 matches at 8 bases. CDR1 LGHDT and CDR2 YNNKEL come from the germline V gene (reference sequence). J lost 8 bases, V lost 4 bases, and 10 bases had no gene match. The CDR3 has 15 residues. Written as DNA, the CDR3 is TGTGCCAGCAGCCGGACAGGGATTATGCGCGATGAGCAGTTCTTC. Translating it yields CASSRTGIMRDEQFF.

This clonotype was counted between two and nine times. V is TRBV12-3 or TRBV12-4 and J is TRBJ2-3, with TRBD2 matching over 13 bases. The J segment lost 4 bases and the V segment lost 4 bases, leaving 17 bases of the junction unmatched. The CDR3 covers 20 residues. The CDR3, as DNA: TGTGCCAGCAGTTCCATCTCGGGACTAGCGGGACTCAGCTCCGCAGATACGCAGTATTTT. Translation: CASSSISGLAGLSSADTQYF.

The chain links TRBV10-3 to TRBJ2-7; no reliable D call. Trimming took off 3 bases at V and 4 bases at J, with 4 bases between the two ends. Germline V gene sequence: CDR1 ENHRY, CDR2 SYGVKD. The CDR3 loop spans 11 amino acids. CDR3 DNA: TGTGCCATCAGTGACCCTTACGAGCAGTACTTC. Protein: CAISDPYEQYF.

This clonotype occurred a few times. V and J are TRBV18 and TRBJ1-2; D is undetermined. Per the germline V gene, CDR1 is KGHSH and CDR2 is LQKENI. With 1 base removed from V and 6 bases from J, the gap between germline ends came to 24 bases. The CDR3 spans 18 residues. In DNA, the CDR3 is TGTGCCAGCTCACCACTGACTTTGAATGGCGCCACGAAAGATGGCTACACCTTC. It codes for CASSPLTLNGATKDGYTF.

The chain uses TRBV12-3 or TRBV12-4 and TRBJ2-1; unclear D gene. V shed 10 bases and J shed 5 bases, with 6 bases lying between them. This CDR3 is 10 amino acids long. The CDR3 region is CAIHNNEQFF. The CDR3 DNA reads TGTGCCATTCACAACAATGAGCAGTTCTTC.